These 27 T cell receptor beta chains came from one sample sequenced in a study of beta chain features in type 1 diabetes. General study points: Researchers report that Type 1 diabetes patients had moderately but significantly shorter TCRB CDR3s across all four CD4+ subsets.

cDNA synthesis used the whole RNA isolate, giving expressed TCRB sequences. Method: immunoSEQ multiplex PCR; TCRdb's copy keeps in-frame clones and lacks some. The profile shows 500,000 to 850,000 clones, around 15% of them singletons. The antigens these receptors bind are not known. Input material: naive CD4+ T cells from blood. The receptors shown here come from a man aged 18 to 35 with type 1 diabetes.

The chain couples TRBV7-9 to TRBJ1-2; the match to TRBD1 covers 12 bases. J was trimmed by 6 bases and V by 5 bases; bases with no gene match: 4. The CDR3 has 14 residues. Looked up from germline, CDR1 is SEHNR and CDR2 is FQNEAQ (reference sequence). The CDR3 bases are TGTGCCAGCAGCCCCGGGACAGGGGGCAATGGCTACACCTTC. Its translation: CASSPGTGGNGYTF.

V is TRBV7-3 and J is TRBJ2-1, with D possibly being TRBD1 (6 bases). V lost 5 bases and J 3 bases, leaving 17 bases between the germline ends. Germline loops: CDR1 SGHTA, CDR2 FQGTGA. The CDR3 contains 16 residues. The CDR3 DNA sequence: TGTGCCAGCAGCCGCACAGGGAATAGGGACTACAATGAGCAGTTCTTC. It is translated as CASSRTGNRDYNEQFF. The complete variable domain, with remaining parts taken from reference TRBV7-3 and TRBJ2-1, reads GAGVSQTPSNKVTEKGKYVELRCDPISGHTALYWYRQSLGQGPEFLIYFQGTGAADDSGLPNDRFFAVRPEGSVSTLKIQRTERGDSAVYLCASSRTGNRDYNEQFFGPGTRLTVL.

This clone has only a few counts. The chain joins TRBV4-3 to TRBJ1-4; the D is unclear. The germline gives CDR1 LGHNA, CDR2 YSLEER. V lost 0 bases, J lost 10 bases, and 18 bases lay in between. The CDR3 runs to 16 residues. CDR3 protein: CASSQEGKGSASKLFF. CDR3 in DNA: TGCGCCAGCAGCCAAGAAGGAAAGGGCTCTGCCTCAAAACTGTTTTTT.

This clone was detected only a few times. V gene TRBV4-2 combines with J gene TRBJ1-5; 7 bases agree with TRBD1. The CDR3 is 21 amino acids. V dropped 1 base and J dropped 0; count of bases not matched to a gene: 18. Germline CDR1 and CDR2: LGHNA and YNFKEQ. This chain's CDR3 is CASSQALESGGSPDSNQPQHF. Written as DNA, the CDR3 is TGTGCCAGCAGCCAAGCACTCGAGTCAGGGGGGTCCCCTGATAGCAATCAGCCCCAGCATTTT.

The sample holds a few counts of this clone. The chain has TRBV5-6 and TRBJ2-7; tentative D call: TRBD1 (6 bases). The length of the CDR3 is 13 residues. The germline gives CDR1 SGHDT, CDR2 YYEEEE. Trimming cost V 7 bases and J 3 bases, with 14 bases left between them. The CDR3 DNA reads as TGTGCCAGCCGTCTAGGGGGAGTCTACGAGCAGTACTTC. Translation gives CASRLGGVYEQYF.

This chain connects TRBV7-9 to TRBJ1-5; D ambiguous. The CDR3 is made up of 12 amino acids. In germline, CDR1 is SEHNR, CDR2 FQNEAQ (reference sequence). Trimming pared 5 bases from V and 9 bases from J, leaving 11 bases between. The CDR3 region has the DNA TGTGCCAGCAGCCCAGAGGCCGCGCCCCAGCATTTT. Translated, it gives CASSPEAAPQHF.

This clone was counted between two and nine times. This specimen includes other DNA sequences encoding the same CDR3. The chain has TRBV30 and TRBJ1-2; TRBD1 aligns across 7 bases. V dropped 2 bases and J dropped 13; count of bases not matched to a gene: 7. CDR3 length: 11 amino acids. Germline V lookup: CDR1 GTSNPN, CDR2 SVGIG (reference sequence). The CDR3 protein is CAWSRQGSSTF. The DNA for the CDR3 is TGTGCCTGGAGTAGACAGGGATCCAGCACCTTC. The whole variable domain, filled in from reference TRBV30 and TRBJ1-2, reads SQTIHQWPATLVQPVGSPLSLECTVEGTSNPNLYWYRQAAGRGLQLLFYSVGIGQISSEVPQNLSASRPQDRQFILSSKKLLLSDSGFYLCAWSRQGSSTFGSGTRLTVV.

This clone was seen once. The V and J genes are TRBV9 and TRBJ2-4; 14 bases map to TRBD2. CDR3 length equals 20 residues. Germline V gene data show CDR1 as SGDLS and CDR2 as YYNGEE. With V trimmed by 5 bases and J by 0 bases, 13 bases remained unmatched. Written as DNA, the CDR3 is TGTGCCAGCAGTCCCGGAGGACTAGCGGGAGGTAGCCTAGCCAAAAACATTCAGTACTTC. It encodes CASSPGGLAGGSLAKNIQYF. The entire variable domain, with the rest obtained from reference TRBV9 and TRBJ2-4, is as follows: DSGVTQTPKHLITATGQRVTLRCSPRSGDLSVYWYQQSLDQGLQFLIQYYNGEERAKGNILERFSAQQFPDLHSELNLSSLELGDSALYFCASSPGGLAGGSLAKNIQYFGAGTRLSVL.

V gene TRBV30 combines with J gene TRBJ2-7; D may be TRBD2 (5 bases). The CDR3 sequence is 13 residues long. Germline V CDR1 and CDR2: GTSNPN, SVGIG (reference sequence). V lost 8 bases and J 3 bases, leaving 17 bases between the germline ends. The CDR3 DNA reads TGTGCCCCAAAACGGCAGGACTTCTACGAGCAGTACTTC. It translates to CAPKRQDFYEQYF.

The gene calls are TRBV5-1 and TRBJ1-2, with 7 bases aligning to TRBD1. With V trimmed by 0 bases and J by 6 bases, 8 bases remained unmatched. CDR1 and CDR2 (germline): SGHRS, YFSETQ. The CDR3 has 15 amino acids. As DNA, the CDR3 is TGCGCCAGCAGCTTGGGGGGACAGCTTAGAAATGGCTACACCTTC. Its protein product is CASSLGGQLRNGYTF.

This clone was observed a few times. CDR3 amino acids: CASSVATVGTEQFF. Here the CDR3 DNA reads TGTGCCAGCAGCGTAGCGACCGTAGGGACAGAGCAGTTCTTC. The rearrangement links TRBV9 to TRBJ2-1; TRBD1 might be the D (6 bases). With 0 bases removed from V and 10 bases from J, the gap between germline ends came to 14 bases. CDR1 and CDR2 (germline): SGDLS, YYNGEE. The CDR3 sequence is 14 residues long.

This clone was observed a handful of times. The J gene is TRBJ2-1, the V gene TRBV30; no clear D. This CDR3 has 11 amino acids. Germline lookup yields CDR1 GTSNPN and CDR2 SVGIG (reference sequence). Trimming left V 3 bases short and J 9 bases short, with 9 bases between. The CDR3 sequence: CAWSIVAEQFF. Here the CDR3 DNA reads TGTGCCTGGAGCATAGTCGCTGAGCAGTTCTTC.

The chain joins TRBV29-1 to TRBJ1-1, with TRBD1 as a possible D gene (5 bases). Trimming pared 7 bases from V and 6 bases from J, leaving 18 bases between. Per germline, CDR1 SQVTM and CDR2 ANQGSEA. The CDR3 is made up of 13 amino acids. DNA of the CDR3: TGCAGCGCCGTACGGGGGATGAGGGCTGAAGCTTTCTTT. As protein: CSAVRGMRAEAFF.

This clone was observed a handful of times. The rearrangement joins TRBV2 to TRBJ2-7; 9 bases map to TRBD1. This CDR3 contains 15 residues. Trimming took 7 bases from V and 1 from J; bases not matched to a gene: 8. Germline V gene lookup returns CDR1 SNHLY and CDR2 FYNNEI. This CDR3 reads CASTTPGQGSYEQYF. The DNA of the CDR3 is TGTGCCAGCACCACCCCGGGACAGGGATCCTACGAGCAGTACTTC.

This clone appeared a few times. The chain uses TRBV9 and TRBJ1-2, with 9 bases identical to TRBD1. Germline assignment: CDR1 SGDLS and CDR2 YYNGEE. V gave up 3 bases and J gave up 7 bases; unmatched junction bases: 10. This CDR3 region has 15 residues. CDR3 residues: CASSAPGTGLSGYTF. The DNA of the CDR3 is TGTGCCAGCAGCGCCCCCGGGACAGGGCTTTCTGGCTACACCTTC.

The chain uses TRBV28 and TRBJ2-7; tentatively, D is TRBD2 (6 bases). The CDR3 loop spans 14 amino acids. The V gene lost 6 bases and the J gene lost 5 bases, with 17 bases spanning the gap. The germline V gene encodes CDR1 MDHEN and CDR2 SYDVKM. The CDR3 loop reads CASSPGGAKDEQYF. Written as DNA, the CDR3 is TGTGCCAGCAGCCCAGGAGGGGCTAAGGACGAGCAGTACTTC.

This chain uses TRBV19 with TRBJ1-4; TRBD1 might be the D (5 bases). The CDR3 length is 16 residues. The germline V gene has CDR1 LNHDA and CDR2 SQIVND (reference sequence). The V end was cut by 7 bases, the J end by 1 base, with 16 bases between. The CDR3 loop is CASNTPRGVTNEKLFF. In nucleotides, the CDR3 is TGTGCCAGTAACACTCCCAGAGGGGTAACTAATGAAAAACTGTTTTTT.

This clone was seen a handful of times. In the same sample, other DNA sequences code for this CDR3. The chain is built from TRBV4-3 and TRBJ1-2; possibly TRBD1 for D (5 bases). The CDR3 length is 14 residues. The V end was cut by 0 bases, the J end by 5 bases, with 10 bases between. Germline values: CDR1 LGHNA, CDR2 YSLEER. CDR3 DNA sequence: TGCGCCAGCAGCCAAGATCAGGGAAATTATGGCTACACCTTC. As protein: CASSQDQGNYGYTF.

This clone was seen a handful of times. The chain couples TRBV4-1 to TRBJ1-2; a possible D gene is TRBD1 (5 bases). The CDR3 length is 14 residues. V shed 0 bases and J shed 4 bases, with 9 bases lying between them. Germline V gene data show CDR1 as MGHRA and CDR2 as YSYEKL. The CDR3 loop reads CASSQDTGPYGYTF. CDR3 nucleotide sequence: TGCGCCAGCAGCCAAGATACAGGACCCTATGGCTACACCTTC.

The gene calls are TRBV30 and TRBJ2-1, with D possibly matching TRBD2 (6 bases). The V and J ends lost 3 bases and 5 bases respectively, with 20 bases between them. Looked up from germline, CDR1 is GTSNPN and CDR2 is SVGIG (reference sequence). The CDR3 extends over 16 amino acids. The CDR3 region is CAWSGPGDPHNNEQFF. The CDR3 DNA follows: TGTGCCTGGAGCGGTCCGGGGGACCCACATAACAATGAGCAGTTCTTC.

The table lists this clone with a few counts. The J gene is TRBJ2-1, the V gene TRBV7-9; TRBD1 might be the D (5 bases). The CDR3 covers 14 residues. With 7 bases removed from V and 2 bases from J, the gap between germline ends came to 12 bases. Germline CDR1 SEHNR, CDR2 FQNEAQ (reference sequence). CDR3 coding DNA: TGTGCCAGCATACCCCTGACAGCCTACAATGAGCAGTTCTTC. It yields the protein CASIPLTAYNEQFF.

This clone was counted only a few times. The rearrangement uses TRBV23-1 and TRBJ1-1, with D uncertain. TRBV23-1 is an ORF, and what it does is uncertain. V lost 4 bases and J 4 bases, leaving 13 bases between the germline ends. The CDR3 is 14 amino acids. The CDR3 protein is CASSLGGSATEAFF. CDR3 in DNA: TGCGCCAGCAGTCTGGGAGGGTCGGCCACTGAAGCTTTCTTT.

This clone was observed a few times. CDR3 nucleotides: TGTGCCAGTCGACTAGCGGGGGGAACTGGGAATGAGCAGTTCTTC. Protein product: CASRLAGGTGNEQFF. V gene TRBV7-2 combines with J gene TRBJ2-1; 13 nucleotides align to TRBD2. V lost 9 bases, J lost 7 bases, and 9 bases stayed unmatched. CDR3 length: 15 amino acids. CDR1 SGHTA and CDR2 FQGNSA come from the germline V gene. The full variable domain, completed using reference TRBV7-2 and TRBJ2-1, is GAGVSQSPSNKVTEKGKDVELRCDPISGHTALYWYRQSLGQGLEFLIYFQGNSAPDKSGLPSDRFSAERTGGSVSTLTIQRTQQEDSAVYLCASRLAGGTGNEQFFGPGTRLTVL.

This clone has more than one count but fewer than ten. The chain couples TRBV4-2 to TRBJ1-4; 9 bases map to TRBD1. Germline V gene lookup returns CDR1 LGHNA and CDR2 YNFKEQ. Trimming at V came to 4 bases and at J to 0 bases, leaving 12 bases not matched to a gene. The CDR3 has 19 amino acids. The CDR3 loop is CASSPRPRGQGATNEKLFF. As DNA, the CDR3 is TGTGCCAGCAGCCCCCGCCCCAGGGGACAGGGCGCAACTAATGAAAAACTGTTTTTT.

This clone showed up just a few times. The CDR3, as DNA: TGCGCCAGCAGCCAAGGAGGGTACAAGCGGGAGGGGGACATTCAGTACTTC. Translating it yields CASSQGGYKREGDIQYF. The V call is TRBV4-1, the J call TRBJ2-4; 10 nucleotides agree with TRBD2. In germline, CDR1 is MGHRA, CDR2 YSYEKL. V was clipped by 1 base and J by 8 bases; unmatched bases: 11. This CDR3 is 17 amino acids long.

The chain employs TRBV7-2 and TRBJ2-7, with TRBD2 identical over 8 bases. Per germline, CDR1 SGHTA and CDR2 FQGNSA. After removal of 3 bases from V and 1 base from J, the junction contained 11 bases not matched to a gene. CDR3 length equals 17 residues. CDR3 protein: CASSLPLFGGGSYEQYF. The CDR3 coding sequence is TGTGCCAGCAGCTTGCCGCTCTTTGGCGGGGGGTCCTACGAGCAGTACTTC.

This clone has just a few counts. V and J are TRBV19 and TRBJ1-2; D not resolved. The V end lost 5 bases, the J end lost 3 bases, and 16 bases lay between the germline ends. The CDR3 is 15 amino acids. Germline-derived CDR1 and CDR2 are LNHDA and SQIVND (reference sequence). The CDR3: CASSATRGGDYGYTF. For the CDR3, the DNA is TGTGCCAGTAGTGCGACCCGCGGTGGCGACTATGGCTACACCTTC.